This paragraph reports one T cell receptor (beta chain). CDR1 is LNHDA and CDR2 is SQIVND in the germline V gene (reference sequence). CDR3 length: 13 amino acids. V was clipped by 4 bases and J by 11 bases; unmatched bases: 9. These data are taken from a study of control samples from healthy donors and cancer patients. Produced via immunoSEQ multiplex PCR; TCRdb's table is partial and in-frame only. The sample yields some 150,000 clones, around 96% seen once. The sequencing input was blood. The TCR originated in a man aged 40-49 years in good health. The genes are TRBV19 and TRBJ2-3; 7 nucleotides align to TRBD2. In nucleotides, the CDR3 is TGTGCCAGTAGTACCCTTAGCGGGTGGGAGCAGTATTTT. Its protein product is CASSTLSGWEQYF.